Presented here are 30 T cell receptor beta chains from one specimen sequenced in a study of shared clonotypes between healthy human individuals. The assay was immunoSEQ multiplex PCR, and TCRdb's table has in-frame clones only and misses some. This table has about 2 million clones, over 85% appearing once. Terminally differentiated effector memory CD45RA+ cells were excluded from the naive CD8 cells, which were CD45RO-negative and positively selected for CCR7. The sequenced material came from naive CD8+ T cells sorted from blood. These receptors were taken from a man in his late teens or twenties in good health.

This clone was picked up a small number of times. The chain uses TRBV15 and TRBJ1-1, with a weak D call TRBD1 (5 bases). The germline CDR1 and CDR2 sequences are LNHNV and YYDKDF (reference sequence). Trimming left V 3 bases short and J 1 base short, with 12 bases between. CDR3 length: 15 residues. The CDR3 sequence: CATSSPGLGNTEAFF. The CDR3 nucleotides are TGTGCCACCAGCAGTCCGGGGCTCGGGAACACTGAAGCTTTCTTT. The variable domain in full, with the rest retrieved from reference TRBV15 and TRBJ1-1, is DAMVIQNPRYQVTQFGKPVTLSCSQTLNHNVMYWYQQKSSQAPKLLFHYYDKDFNNEADTPDNFQSRRPNTSFCFLDIRSPGLGDTAMYLCATSSPGLGNTEAFFGQGTRLTVV.

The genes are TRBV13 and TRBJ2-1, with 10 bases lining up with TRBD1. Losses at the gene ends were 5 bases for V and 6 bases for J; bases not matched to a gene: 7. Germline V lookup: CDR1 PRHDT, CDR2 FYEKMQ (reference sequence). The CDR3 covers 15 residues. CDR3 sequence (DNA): TGTGCCAGCAGCGCGGGACAGGGGATAGGCAATGAGCAGTTCTTC. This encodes CASSAGQGIGNEQFF.

DNA of the CDR3: TGTGCCTGGAGTGTCTCCCGCAGGATAAGCTACCAAGAGACCCAGTACTTC. Its translation is CAWSVSRRISYQETQYF. This rearrangement joins TRBV30 to TRBJ2-5; D remains ambiguous. This CDR3 region has 17 residues. V was cut by 0 bases and J by 0 bases, with 17 bases left in between. In germline, CDR1 is GTSNPN, CDR2 SVGIG (reference sequence).

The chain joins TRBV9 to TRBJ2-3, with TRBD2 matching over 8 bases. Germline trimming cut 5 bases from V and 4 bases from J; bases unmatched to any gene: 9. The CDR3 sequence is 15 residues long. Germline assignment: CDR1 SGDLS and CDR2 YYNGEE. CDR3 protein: CASSLSGGMSDTQYF. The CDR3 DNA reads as TGTGCCAGCAGTCTCAGCGGGGGCATGTCAGATACGCAGTATTTT. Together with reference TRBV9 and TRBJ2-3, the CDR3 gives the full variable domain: DSGVTQTPKHLITATGQRVTLRCSPRSGDLSVYWYQQSLDQGLQFLIQYYNGEERAKGNILERFSAQQFPDLHSELNLSSLELGDSALYFCASSLSGGMSDTQYFGPGTRLTVL.

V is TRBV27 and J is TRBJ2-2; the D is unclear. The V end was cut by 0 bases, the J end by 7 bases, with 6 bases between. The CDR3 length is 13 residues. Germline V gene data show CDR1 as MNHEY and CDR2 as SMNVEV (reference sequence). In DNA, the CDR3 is TGTGCCAGCAGTTTATCTTTGGGCGGGGAGCTGTTTTTT. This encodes CASSLSLGGELFF.

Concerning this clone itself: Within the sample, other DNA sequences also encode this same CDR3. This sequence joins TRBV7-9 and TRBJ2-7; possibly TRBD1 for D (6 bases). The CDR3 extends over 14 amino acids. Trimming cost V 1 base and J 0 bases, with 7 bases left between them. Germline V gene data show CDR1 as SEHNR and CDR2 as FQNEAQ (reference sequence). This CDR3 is CASSLGTASYEQYF. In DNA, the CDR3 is TGTGCCAGCAGCTTAGGGACAGCCTCCTACGAGCAGTACTTC.

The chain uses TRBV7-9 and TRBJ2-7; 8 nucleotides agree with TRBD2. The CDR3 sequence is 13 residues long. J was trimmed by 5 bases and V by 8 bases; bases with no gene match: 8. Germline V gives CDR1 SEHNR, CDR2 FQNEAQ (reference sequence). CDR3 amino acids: CASSERGGNEQYF. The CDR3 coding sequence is TGTGCCAGCTCCGAACGGGGGGGGAACGAGCAGTACTTC. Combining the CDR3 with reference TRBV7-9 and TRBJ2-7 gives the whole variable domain DTGVSQNPRHKITKRGQNVTFRCDPISEHNRLYWYRQTLGQGPEFLTYFQNEAQLEKSRLLSDRFSAERPKGSFSTLEIQRTEQGDSAMYLCASSERGGNEQYFGPGTRLTVT.

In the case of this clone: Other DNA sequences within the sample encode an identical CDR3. The CDR3 nucleotides are TGTGCCTGGAGTGTAGGGACAGGTGAAGCTTTCTTT. This gives the protein CAWSVGTGEAFF. J is TRBJ1-1 and V is TRBV30, with TRBD1 matching over 8 bases. The ends lost 0 bases at V and 7 bases at J; junction bases unmatched: 1. Germline values: CDR1 GTSNPN, CDR2 SVGIG (reference sequence). The CDR3 extends over 12 amino acids.

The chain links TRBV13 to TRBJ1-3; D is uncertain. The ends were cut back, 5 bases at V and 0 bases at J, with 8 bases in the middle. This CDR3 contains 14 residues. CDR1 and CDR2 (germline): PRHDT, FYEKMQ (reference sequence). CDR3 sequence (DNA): TGTGCCAGCAGCGTCGGCAACTCTGGAAACACCATATATTTT. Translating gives CASSVGNSGNTIYF.

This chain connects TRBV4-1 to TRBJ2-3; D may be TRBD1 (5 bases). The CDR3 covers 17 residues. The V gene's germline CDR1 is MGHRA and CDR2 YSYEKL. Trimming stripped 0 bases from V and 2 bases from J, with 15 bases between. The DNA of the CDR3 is TGCGCCAGCAGCCAAGAAACGGCAGGGATAGACACAGATACGCAGTATTTT. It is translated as CASSQETAGIDTDTQYF.

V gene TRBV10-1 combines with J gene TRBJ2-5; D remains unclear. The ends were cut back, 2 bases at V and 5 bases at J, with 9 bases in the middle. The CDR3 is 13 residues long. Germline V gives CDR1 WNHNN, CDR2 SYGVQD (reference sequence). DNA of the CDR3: TGCGCCAGCAGTGAGCATATCTCGGAGACCCAGTACTTC. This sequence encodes CASSEHISETQYF.

CDR3: CASSTGTGGVFHEQFF. CDR3 nucleotides: TGCGCCAGCAGCACGGGGACAGGGGGCGTTTTCCATGAGCAGTTCTTC. This sequence joins TRBV5-1 and TRBJ2-1; 12 positions match TRBD1. There are 16 residues in the CDR3. CDR1 is SGHRS and CDR2 is YFSETQ in the germline V gene. Unmatched junction bases numbered 10, after V lost 4 bases and J lost 8 bases.

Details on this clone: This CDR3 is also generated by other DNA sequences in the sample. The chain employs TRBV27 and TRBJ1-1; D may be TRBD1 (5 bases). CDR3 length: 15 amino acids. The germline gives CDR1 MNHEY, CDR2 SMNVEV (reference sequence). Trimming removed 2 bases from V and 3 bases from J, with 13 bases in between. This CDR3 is CASSLGGGADTEAFF. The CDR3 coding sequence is TGTGCCAGCAGTTTAGGGGGAGGGGCGGACACTGAAGCTTTCTTT.

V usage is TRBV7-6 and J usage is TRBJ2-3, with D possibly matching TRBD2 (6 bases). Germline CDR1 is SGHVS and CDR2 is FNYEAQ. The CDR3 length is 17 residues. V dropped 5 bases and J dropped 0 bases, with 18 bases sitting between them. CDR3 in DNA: TGTGCCAGCAGCCCGAGCGAAACGGGAGTCAGCACAGATACGCAGTATTTT. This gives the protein CASSPSETGVSTDTQYF. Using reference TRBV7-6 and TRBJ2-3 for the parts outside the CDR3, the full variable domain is GAGVSQSPRYKVTKRGQDVALRCDPISGHVSLYWYRQALGQGPEFLTYFNYEAQQDKSGLPNDRFSAERPEGSISTLTIQRTEQRDSAMYRCASSPSETGVSTDTQYFGPGTRLTVL.

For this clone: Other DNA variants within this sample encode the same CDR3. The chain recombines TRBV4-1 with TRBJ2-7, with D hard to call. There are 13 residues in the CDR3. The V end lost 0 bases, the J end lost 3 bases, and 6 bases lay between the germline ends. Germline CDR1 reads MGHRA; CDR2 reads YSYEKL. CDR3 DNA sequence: TGCGCCAGCAGCCAAGAGGGGATCTACGAGCAGTACTTC. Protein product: CASSQEGIYEQYF.

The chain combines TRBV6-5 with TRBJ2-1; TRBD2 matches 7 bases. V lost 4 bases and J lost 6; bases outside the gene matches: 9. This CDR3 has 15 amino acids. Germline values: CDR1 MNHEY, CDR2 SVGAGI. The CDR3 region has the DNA TGTGCCAGCAGTTGGCGGCTAGCGGAGAGCAATGAGCAGTTCTTC. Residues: CASSWRLAESNEQFF.

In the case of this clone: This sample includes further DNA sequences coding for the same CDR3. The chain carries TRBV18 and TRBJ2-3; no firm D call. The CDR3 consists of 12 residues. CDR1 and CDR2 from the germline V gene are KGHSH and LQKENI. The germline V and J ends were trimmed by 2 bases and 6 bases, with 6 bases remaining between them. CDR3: CASSPGSDTQYF. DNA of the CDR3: TGTGCCAGCTCACCAGGGTCGGATACGCAGTATTTT.

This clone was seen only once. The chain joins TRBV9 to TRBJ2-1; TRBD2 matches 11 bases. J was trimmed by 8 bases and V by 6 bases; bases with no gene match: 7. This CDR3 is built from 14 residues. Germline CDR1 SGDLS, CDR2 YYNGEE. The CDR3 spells CASTTSGSVDEQFF. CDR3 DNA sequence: TGTGCCAGCACAACTAGCGGGAGTGTGGATGAGCAGTTCTTC.

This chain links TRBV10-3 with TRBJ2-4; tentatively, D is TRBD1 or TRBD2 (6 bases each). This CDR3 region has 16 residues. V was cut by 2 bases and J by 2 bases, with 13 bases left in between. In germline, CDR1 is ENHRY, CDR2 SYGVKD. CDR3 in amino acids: CAISEREGGTKNIQYF. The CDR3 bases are TGTGCCATCAGTGAGCGGGAAGGGGGGACCAAAAACATTCAGTACTTC.

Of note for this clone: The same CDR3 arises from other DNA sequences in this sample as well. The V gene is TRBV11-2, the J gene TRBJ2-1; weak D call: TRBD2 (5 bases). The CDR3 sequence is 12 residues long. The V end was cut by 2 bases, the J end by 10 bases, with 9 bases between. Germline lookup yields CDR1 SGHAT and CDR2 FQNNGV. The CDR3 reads CASSLTGNEQFF. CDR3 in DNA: TGTGCCAGCAGCTTAACGGGGAACGAGCAGTTCTTC.

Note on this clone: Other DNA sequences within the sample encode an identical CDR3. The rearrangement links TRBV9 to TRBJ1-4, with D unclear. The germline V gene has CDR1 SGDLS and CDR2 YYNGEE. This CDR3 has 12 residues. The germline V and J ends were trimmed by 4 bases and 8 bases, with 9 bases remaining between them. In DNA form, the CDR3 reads TGTGCCAGCAGCCCCGAGGGCGAAAAACTGTTTTTT. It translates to CASSPEGEKLFF.

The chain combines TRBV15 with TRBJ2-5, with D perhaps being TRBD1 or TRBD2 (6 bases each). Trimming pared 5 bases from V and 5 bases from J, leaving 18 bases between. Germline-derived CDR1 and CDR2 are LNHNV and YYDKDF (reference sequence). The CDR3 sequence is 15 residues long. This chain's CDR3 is CATSQILGGLETQYF. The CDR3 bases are TGTGCCACCAGCCAAATCTTGGGGGGCTTGGAGACCCAGTACTTC. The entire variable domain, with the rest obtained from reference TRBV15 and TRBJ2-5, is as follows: DAMVIQNPRYQVTQFGKPVTLSCSQTLNHNVMYWYQQKSSQAPKLLFHYYDKDFNNEADTPDNFQSRRPNTSFCFLDIRSPGLGDTAMYLCATSQILGGLETQYFGPGTRLLVL.

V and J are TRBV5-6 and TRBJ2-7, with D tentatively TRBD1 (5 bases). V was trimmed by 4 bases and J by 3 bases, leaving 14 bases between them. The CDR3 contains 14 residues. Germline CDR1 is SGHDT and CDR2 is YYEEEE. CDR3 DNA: TGTGCCAGCAGCGCGATTCTAGACAGCTACGAGCAGTACTTC. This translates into CASSAILDSYEQYF.

CDR3 sequence: CASSIRTSDYEQYF. CDR3 DNA: TGTGCCAGCAGCATCAGGACTTCGGACTACGAGCAGTACTTC. This chain uses TRBV7-2 with TRBJ2-7, with D perhaps matching TRBD2 (5 bases). The germline V gene encodes CDR1 SGHTA and CDR2 FQGNSA. Trimming stripped 5 bases from V and 3 bases from J, with 14 bases between. CDR3 size: 14 residues.

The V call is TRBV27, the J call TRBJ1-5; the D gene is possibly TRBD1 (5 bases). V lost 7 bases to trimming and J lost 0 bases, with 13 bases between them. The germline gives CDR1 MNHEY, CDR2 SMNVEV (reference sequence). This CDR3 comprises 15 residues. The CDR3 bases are TGTGCCAGCATGGGGCAGCCCTATAGCAATCAGCCCCAGCATTTT. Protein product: CASMGQPYSNQPQHF.

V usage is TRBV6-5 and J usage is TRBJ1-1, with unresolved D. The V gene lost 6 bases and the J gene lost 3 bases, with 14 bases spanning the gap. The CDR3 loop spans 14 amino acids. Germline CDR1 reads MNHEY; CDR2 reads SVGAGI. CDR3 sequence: CASSLTEGYTEAFF. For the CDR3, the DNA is TGTGCCAGCAGCTTGACTGAGGGATACACTGAAGCTTTCTTT.

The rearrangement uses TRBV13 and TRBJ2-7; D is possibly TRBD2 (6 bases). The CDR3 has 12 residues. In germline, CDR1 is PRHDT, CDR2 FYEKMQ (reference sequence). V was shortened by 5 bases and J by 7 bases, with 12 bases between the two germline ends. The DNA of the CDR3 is TGTGCCAGCAGCGGAACTAGCAAGGAGCAGTACTTC. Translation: CASSGTSKEQYF.

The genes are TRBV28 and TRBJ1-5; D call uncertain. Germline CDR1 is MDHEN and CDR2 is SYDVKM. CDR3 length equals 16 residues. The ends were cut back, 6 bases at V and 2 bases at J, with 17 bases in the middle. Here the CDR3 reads CASSVEDGGGNQPQHF. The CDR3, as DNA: TGTGCCAGCAGCGTGGAGGACGGCGGCGGCAATCAGCCCCAGCATTTT.

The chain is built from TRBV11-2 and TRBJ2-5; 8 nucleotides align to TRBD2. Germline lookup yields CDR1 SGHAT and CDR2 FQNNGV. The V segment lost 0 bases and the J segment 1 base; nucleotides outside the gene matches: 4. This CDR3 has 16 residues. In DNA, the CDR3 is TGTGCCAGCAGCTTAGAGGTAGCGGGGTTCCAAGAGACCCAGTACTTC. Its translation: CASSLEVAGFQETQYF.

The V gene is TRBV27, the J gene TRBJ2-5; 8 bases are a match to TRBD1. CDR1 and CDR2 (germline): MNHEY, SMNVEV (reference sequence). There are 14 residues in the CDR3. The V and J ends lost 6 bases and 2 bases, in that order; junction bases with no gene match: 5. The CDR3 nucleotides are TGTGCCAGCAGGCCGGACAGGGCGCAAGAGACCCAGTACTTC. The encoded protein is CASRPDRAQETQYF.